The entry that follows covers one T cell receptor beta chain sequence. Cells designated naive CD8 were CD45RO-negative and were positively selected for CCR7, with terminally differentiated effector memory CD45RA+ cells excluded. As originally analysed: Filtering differed because ImmunoSEQ produced junction-only sequences that carried no quality scores. Profiled with immunoSEQ multiplex PCR; TCRdb holds only in-frame clones, not every one. V and J calls plus clone size are reproduced from that table; the DNA served to infer D and trimming. The sample holds millions of clones, about 92% seen once. The data belong to a study of shared clonotypes between healthy human individuals. Trimming at V came to 2 bases and at J to 0 bases, leaving 9 bases not matched to a gene. Germline V gives CDR1 SEHNR, CDR2 FQNEAQ (reference sequence). The CDR3 is 19 amino acids.

The rearrangement links TRBV7-9 to TRBJ2-1; 11 bases map to TRBD1. This clonotype was sampled from a man between 18 and 29 years old in good health. Some clones in this sample may be carry-over from other donors' samples. Material: naive CD8+ T cells from PBMCs. In DNA form, the CDR3 reads TGTGCCAGCAGCTTAAAGGGACTGGACAGGGGGCTCTCCTACAATGAGCAGTTCTTC. It specifies CASSLKGLDRGLSYNEQFF.